The following is a TCR beta chain sequence with its context. It has no known antigen specificity. There are no base qualities to consult, and no much larger clone falls within one base. CDR1 SGHRS and CDR2 YFSETQ are derived from the germline V gene. From cysteine to phenylalanine, the CDR3 is 14 amino acids long. Solely the CDR3 DNA is kept, with 42 bases framed from the first base. V is cut by 4 bases and J by 1 base, and the space between the germline ends is 12 bases. The source of the sample is a study of Siglec-9 on CD8 T cells in melanoma (dated by TCRdb to about 2019). Looking at the study overall: In this study, researchers looked at how Siglec-9 is expressed on CD8+ T cells and what Siglec-9 does to regulate T cells within the melanoma tumor microenvironment.

Summary of the overall study and its limitations: According to the reported findings, Siglec-9 marked and regulated a subset of effector memory CD8+ T cells that seemed to build up inside melanoma tumors.

The receptor library was made with the immunoSEQ multiplex PCR assay. The immuneACCESS repertoire file appears here via TCRdb, limited to in-frame rearrangements. These files lack a portion of the clones; in checked studies, under half of the deficit traces to unresolved V genes, and the cause of the others is not known. The sample table contains 30,000 to 45,000 clones; only one count was recorded for 80% to 85% of them. The ten largest clones take up more than 1.5% of the sample. The chain is encoded by TRBV5-1 joined to TRBJ2-7; the D segment could be TRBD1, given 6 matching bases. Specimen: Siglec-9- CD8+ T cells sorted from blood. Read against the paper, the sample's cell subset or site label means: CD8 T cells lacking Siglec-9. The TCR comes from a human donor in good health. The sequence in DNA is TGCGCCAGCAGCCGATTGGACAGTTCCTACGAGCAGTACTTC. This yields the protein CASSRLDSSYEQYF.